This TCR beta chain was sequenced in a study of T cell responses to AZD1222 COVID-19 vaccine. The CDR3 totals 15 residues. V was pared by 7 bases and J by 1 base, with 11 bases between. The germline CDR1 and CDR2 sequences are MNHEY and SVGAGI. TCRdb's table, derived via immunoSEQ multiplex PCR, lists solely in-frame clones and lacks some. The data hold over 80,000 clones, with 90% to 95% observed a single time. With regard to this clone: Its antigen remains unknown.

Broader study findings: Across the whole spike, CD4 TCRs peaked at regions 160-218 and 743-854. Females made up more of the donors, who were largely white British, and clonal diversity may have come out too low.

The sequence derives from an adult who received the AZD1222 COVID-19 vaccine. The source material was peripheral blood, sampled 28 days after the second AZD1222 dose. The chain joins TRBV6-5 to TRBJ2-6; D not certain. In nucleotides, the CDR3 is TGTGCCAGCACAGTTATGGCTTCTGGGGCCAACGTCCTGACTTTC. It is translated as CASTVMASGANVLTF.